Presented here are 23 T cell receptor beta chains from one specimen sequenced in a study of siplizumab effects on memory and regulatory T cells. Data came from immunoSEQ multiplex PCR; TCRdb stores just in-frame clones and leaves some out. The sample lists 87,000 or so clones, 94% occurring once. The specimen was non-Treg CD4+ T cells sorted from blood. The receptors stem from a human donor in good health.

The gene calls are TRBV19 and TRBJ2-1, with TRBD2 identical over 10 bases. Germline CDR1 is LNHDA and CDR2 is SQIVND (reference sequence). The V gene end was trimmed by 5 bases and the J gene end by 6 bases; junction bases not matched to a gene: 7. The CDR3 sequence is 15 residues long. CDR3 amino acids: CASSSSGRGLNEQFF. DNA of the CDR3: TGTGCCAGTAGTTCCAGCGGGAGGGGTCTCAATGAGCAGTTCTTC.

V usage is TRBV11-2 and J usage is TRBJ2-2; D is unresolved. V was trimmed by 1 base and J by 5 bases, leaving 8 bases between them. CDR1 and CDR2 (germline): SGHAT, FQNNGV. The CDR3 totals 14 residues. This chain's CDR3 is CASSLGHITGELFF. The CDR3 DNA sequence: TGTGCCAGCAGCTTAGGTCACATAACCGGGGAGCTGTTTTTT.

The V call is TRBV30, the J call TRBJ1-5; weak D call: TRBD1 (6 bases). Germline V gene lookup returns CDR1 GTSNPN and CDR2 SVGIG (reference sequence). The CDR3 is made up of 13 amino acids. V lost 3 bases and J lost 5, with 11 bases in between. CDR3 nucleotides: TGTGCCTGGAGCGAGGGGGGCCATCAGCCCCAGCATTTT. Residues: CAWSEGGHQPQHF.

A note on this clone: Germline is not matched at one junction end, which may reflect a read error. The chain carries TRBV7-7 and TRBJ2-5, with 9 bases identical to TRBD2. This CDR3 is built from 15 residues. In germline, CDR1 is SSHAT, CDR2 FNYEAQ (reference sequence). CDR3 sequence reads: CASSLQAGGGETQYF. The CDR3 nucleotides are TGTGCTAGCAGCTTACAAGCGGGAGGTGGGGAGACCCAGTACTTC. Looking up the rest from reference TRBV7-7 and TRBJ2-5 gives the full variable domain: GAGVSQSPRYKVTKRGQDVTLRCDPISSHATLYWYQQALGQGPEFLTYFNYEAQPDKSGLPSDRFSAERPEGSISTLTIQRTEQRDSAMYRCASSLQAGGGETQYFGPGTRLLVL.

V usage is TRBV9 and J usage is TRBJ1-6; D is perhaps TRBD1 (6 bases). Germline CDR1 reads SGDLS; CDR2 reads YYNGEE. There are 16 residues in the CDR3. V lost 4 bases to trimming and J lost 5 bases, with 16 bases between them. The CDR3 here is CASSSREGGNNSPLHF. The CDR3 region has the DNA TGTGCCAGCAGCTCTAGGGAGGGGGGTAATAATTCACCCCTCCACTTT. Full variable domain (remainder filled in from reference TRBV9 and TRBJ1-6): DSGVTQTPKHLITATGQRVTLRCSPRSGDLSVYWYQQSLDQGLQFLIQYYNGEERAKGNILERFSAQQFPDLHSELNLSSLELGDSALYFCASSSREGGNNSPLHFGNGTRLTVT.

The chain is built from TRBV6-4 and TRBJ2-2; tentative D call: TRBD1 (6 bases). Germline V gene sequence: CDR1 MRHNA, CDR2 SNTAGT. V lost 4 bases to trimming and J lost 5 bases, with 17 bases between them. The CDR3 is made up of 16 amino acids. The CDR3 nucleotides read TGTGCCAGCAGTGCGATGGCAACAGGGTATACCGGGGAGCTGTTTTTT. It codes for CASSAMATGYTGELFF.

V usage is TRBV11-3 and J usage is TRBJ2-2, with 12 bases matching TRBD2. The CDR3 consists of 16 residues. Losses at the gene ends were 4 bases for V and 6 bases for J; bases not matched to a gene: 6. In germline, CDR1 is SGHNT, CDR2 YENEEA. The CDR3 reads CASSSPGLAGAGELFF. CDR3 sequence (DNA): TGTGCCAGCAGCTCCCCGGGACTAGCGGGTGCCGGGGAGCTGTTTTTT. Full variable domain (remainder filled in from reference TRBV11-3 and TRBJ2-2): EAGVVQSPRYKIIEKKQPVAFWCNPISGHNTLYWYLQNLGQGPELLIRYENEEAVDDSQLPKDRFSAERLKGVDSTLKIQPAELGDSAVYLCASSSPGLAGAGELFFGEGSRLTVL.

The chain joins TRBV1 to TRBJ2-7; TRBD2 is the table's D call, not checked against the DNA. TRBV1 counts as a pseudogene. There are 19 residues in the CDR3. The DNA for the CDR3 is TGCACCAGCAGCCAAGATTCGGCTAGCGGGGGTCCGCCAGGCTACGAGCAGTACTTC. Protein product: CTSSQDSASGGPPGYEQYF.

The V call is TRBV5-8, the J call TRBJ1-1; D is undetermined. Trimming removed 1 base at V and 0 bases at J, with 10 bases between. The CDR3 is made up of 15 amino acids. The germline V gene has CDR1 SGHTS and CDR2 YDEGEE. The CDR3 loop reads CASSLIGGMNTEAFF. The CDR3 nucleotides read TGTGCCAGCAGCTTGATAGGAGGGATGAACACTGAAGCTTTCTTT.

The J gene is TRBJ1-2, the V gene TRBV9, with 9 positions matching TRBD1. Germline values: CDR1 SGDLS, CDR2 YYNGEE. The ends lost 4 bases at V and 3 bases at J; junction bases unmatched: 13. This CDR3 has 17 residues. Here the CDR3 DNA reads TGTGCCAGCAGCCCTCATCCGTTAACAGGGGGCGACTATGGCTACACCTTC. It codes for CASSPHPLTGGDYGYTF.

The V call is TRBV30, the J call TRBJ2-2; 11 bases align to TRBD2. Germline CDR1 reads GTSNPN; CDR2 reads SVGIG (reference sequence). V lost 3 bases to trimming and J lost 5 bases; unmatched junction nucleotides: 5. The CDR3 spans 15 residues. As DNA, the CDR3 is TGTGCCTGGAGCGGCCTAGCGGGAGGAACCGGGGAGCTGTTTTTT. Its translation: CAWSGLAGGTGELFF.

V gene TRBV11-3 combines with J gene TRBJ2-7; 9 bases are a match to TRBD1. V dropped 2 bases and J dropped 2; count of bases not matched to a gene: 1. This CDR3 is 14 amino acids long. Germline CDR1 reads SGHNT; CDR2 reads YENEEA. CDR3 DNA: TGTGCCAGCAGCTTAAGACAGGGGGCCTACGAGCAGTACTTC. Translating gives CASSLRQGAYEQYF.

The chain is built from TRBV7-9 and TRBJ1-1; 8 positions agree with TRBD1. With V trimmed by 4 bases and J by 5 bases, 3 bases remained unmatched. The CDR3 contains 13 residues. Germline CDR1 reads SEHNR; CDR2 reads FQNEAQ (reference sequence). CDR3 sequence: CASSSTGVTEAFF. DNA for the CDR3: TGTGCCAGCAGCTCGACAGGGGTTACTGAAGCTTTCTTT.

The CDR3 region has the DNA TGTGCCAGCAGTGGCCAGGTACACTATGGCTACACCTTC. This sequence encodes CASSGQVHYGYTF. The chain employs TRBV2 and TRBJ1-2, with unresolved D. The CDR3 is made up of 13 amino acids. Deletions cut 4 bases from V and 3 bases from J, with 9 bases between. Germline V lookup: CDR1 SNHLY, CDR2 FYNNEI.

The DNA of the CDR3 is TGTGCCTGGAGTCAGATGACAGGTTACTTAGCTTTCTTT. As protein: CAWSQMTGYLAFF. The chain uses TRBV30 and TRBJ1-1; maybe TRBD1 (6 bases). V was trimmed by 2 bases and J by 10 bases, leaving 17 bases between them. The CDR3 contains 13 residues. The V gene's germline CDR1 is GTSNPN and CDR2 SVGIG (reference sequence).

The chain links TRBV5-1 to TRBJ2-3; 12 nucleotides line up with TRBD1. This CDR3 contains 14 residues. The J segment lost 8 bases and the V segment lost 4 bases, leaving 5 bases of the junction unmatched. Germline CDR1 reads SGHRS; CDR2 reads YFSETQ. CDR3 nucleotide sequence: TGCGCCAGCAGCCCGGGACAGGGGGCAGTTACGCAGTATTTT. This encodes CASSPGQGAVTQYF.

The chain has TRBV7-2 and TRBJ2-7; possibly TRBD2 for D (6 bases). From germline, CDR1 is SGHTA and CDR2 FQGNSA. Trimming took off 1 base at V and 6 bases at J, with 16 bases between the two ends. This CDR3 contains 15 residues. The CDR3 nucleotides read TGTGCCAGCAGCTTAGATGGCGGGACGGGTTCCGAGCAGTACTTC. It is translated as CASSLDGGTGSEQYF.

The chain is built from TRBV7-9 and TRBJ1-1, with D possibly matching TRBD1 (5 bases). V was shortened by 6 bases and J by 0 bases, with 11 bases between the two germline ends. The CDR3 contains 14 residues. Germline assignment: CDR1 SEHNR and CDR2 FQNEAQ (reference sequence). CDR3 sequence (DNA): TGTGCCAGCAGTTTGGGACCGATGAACACTGAAGCTTTCTTT. Amino acid sequence: CASSLGPMNTEAFF.

The CDR3 nucleotides read TGTGCCAGCAGAATTCTTTACATGAACACTGAAGCTTTCTTT. It is translated as CASRILYMNTEAFF. The gene calls are TRBV6-5 and TRBJ1-1; no reliable D call. V lost 6 bases and J 0 bases, leaving 11 bases between the germline ends. Germline V lookup: CDR1 MNHEY, CDR2 SVGAGI. This CDR3 region has 14 residues.

The chain carries TRBV5-6 and TRBJ1-1; D is unclear. This CDR3 is built from 14 residues. Trimming removed 0 bases from V and 1 base from J, with 7 bases in between. Looked up from germline, CDR1 is SGHDT and CDR2 is YYEEEE. CDR3 sequence: CASSLGSANTEAFF. As DNA, the CDR3 is TGTGCCAGCAGCTTGGGGTCAGCGAACACTGAAGCTTTCTTT.

V gene TRBV19 combines with J gene TRBJ2-1, with TRBD1 matching over 7 bases. Looked up from germline, CDR1 is LNHDA and CDR2 is SQIVND (reference sequence). Trimming removed 7 bases from V and 0 bases from J; junction bases left unmatched: 3. The CDR3 totals 14 residues. The CDR3, as DNA: TGTGCCAGTACGACAGGGAGCTCCTACAATGAGCAGTTCTTC. Its protein product is CASTTGSSYNEQFF.

The gene calls are TRBV18 and TRBJ2-5; the match to TRBD2 covers 12 bases. The CDR3 loop spans 15 amino acids. V lost 3 bases, J lost 9 bases, and 8 bases stayed unmatched. CDR1 is KGHSH, CDR2 LQKENI, per germline. The CDR3 DNA sequence: TGTGCCAGCTCACCCGGACTAGCGGGGCCAGCGGCCCAGTACTTC. Protein: CASSPGLAGPAAQYF.

This chain connects TRBV7-9 to TRBJ1-2; D is undetermined. Per the germline V gene, CDR1 is SEHNR and CDR2 is FQNEAQ (reference sequence). V lost 1 base, J lost 2 bases, and 11 bases lay in between. This CDR3 spans 15 amino acids. DNA of the CDR3: TGTGCCAGCAGCTTAGGCAGCGCGGGGAACTATGGCTACACCTTC. It encodes CASSLGSAGNYGYTF.